Presented here are 10 T cell receptor beta chains from one specimen sequenced in a study of TIL therapy for anti-PD-1-resistant metastatic lung cancer. Sequencing used immunoSEQ v3. Clones were read by immunoSEQ multiplex PCR, and TCRdb kept only the in-frame ones, dropping some. This repertoire shows 95,000 or so clones, roughly 65% found once; its top ten account for 9.5% to 12%. Stated time point: pre-treatment sample, taken before nivolumab and TIL therapy. Tumor tissue came from excised metastases, mostly pleural nodules or supraclavicular lymph nodes. Specimen: tumor tissue, collected at baseline. These receptors came from a person aged 25 to 80 with non-small cell lung cancer.

The chain carries TRBV24-1 and TRBJ1-6, with D hard to call. The CDR3 runs to 14 residues. The germline V gene encodes CDR1 KGHDR and CDR2 SFDVKD. V dropped 5 bases and J dropped 0 bases, with 4 bases sitting between them. This CDR3 is CATSGSSYNSPLHF. CDR3 nucleotides: TGTGCCACCAGTGGGAGCTCCTATAATTCACCCCTCCACTTT.

V usage is TRBV21-1 and J usage is TRBJ2-3; the tabulated D call, TRBD2, remains unverified against the DNA. TRBV21-1 is tagged as a pseudogene. The length of the CDR3 is 17 residues. For the CDR3, the DNA is TGTGCCAGCAGTATTTTACTTGCGCGGCAACTCACAGATACGCAGTATTTT. It is translated as CASSILLARQLTDTQYF.

This chain joins TRBV7-2 and TRBJ1-2; a weak D match, TRBD1 (5 bases). V was pared by 2 bases and J by 6 bases, with 16 bases between. Germline CDR1 reads SGHTA; CDR2 reads FQGNSA. CDR3 size: 15 residues. CDR3 protein: CASSLPGGRSNGYTF. CDR3 coding DNA: TGTGCCAGCAGCTTACCGGGGGGTCGATCGAATGGCTACACCTTC.

This clone was seen at least ten times. The chain links TRBV27 to TRBJ1-2; D might be TRBD1 (6 bases). V was shortened by 6 bases and J by 3 bases, with 11 bases between the two germline ends. The CDR3 is made up of 13 amino acids. Germline V gene sequence: CDR1 MNHEY, CDR2 SMNVEV (reference sequence). The CDR3 protein is CASSYREDYGYTF. CDR3 sequence (DNA): TGTGCCAGCAGCTACAGGGAGGACTATGGCTACACCTTC.

The genes are TRBV25-1 and TRBJ1-3; no definite D call. This CDR3 region has 13 residues. In germline, CDR1 is MGHDK, CDR2 SYGVNS. The V gene lost 8 bases and the J gene lost 5 bases, with 13 bases spanning the gap. CDR3 amino acids: CASSGRWRNTIYF. DNA of the CDR3: TGTGCCAGCTCTGGCCGGTGGAGAAACACCATATATTTT.

The sample holds a few counts of this clone. The chain carries TRBV19 and TRBJ1-1, with D possibly being TRBD1 (5 bases). The length of the CDR3 is 14 residues. Germline-derived CDR1 and CDR2 are LNHDA and SQIVND (reference sequence). V was clipped by 4 bases and J by 4 bases, with 13 bases between them. CDR3 amino acids: CASSRDFASTEAFF. The CDR3 DNA sequence: TGTGCCAGTAGTAGGGACTTTGCGAGCACTGAAGCTTTCTTT.

The chain carries TRBV5-5 and TRBJ2-5; the match to TRBD1 covers 7 bases. After removal of 4 bases from V and 5 bases from J, the junction contained 5 bases not matched to a gene. CDR1 SGHKS and CDR2 YYEKEE come from the germline V gene (reference sequence). This CDR3 region has 13 residues. The DNA of the CDR3 is TGTGCCAGCAGCATAACAGGGGTGGAGACCCAGTACTTC. This gives the protein CASSITGVETQYF.

The chain is built from TRBV5-1 and TRBJ1-3; D is unresolved. The CDR3 extends over 15 amino acids. CDR1 is SGHRS, CDR2 YFSETQ, per germline. V was clipped by 6 bases and J by 1 base, with 14 bases between them. For the CDR3, the DNA is TGCGCCAGCAATCGGGGTGAGGCTTCTGGAAACACCATATATTTT. Translated: CASNRGEASGNTIYF.

This sequence joins TRBV7-9 and TRBJ1-2, with no clear D. Germline lookup yields CDR1 SEHNR and CDR2 FQNEAQ (reference sequence). CDR3 length: 13 amino acids. The V end was cut by 3 bases, the J end by 1 base, with 6 bases between. DNA for the CDR3: TGTGCCAGCAGCTTTGGTGGTAACTATGGCTACACCTTC. This codes for CASSFGGNYGYTF. The complete variable domain, with remaining parts taken from reference TRBV7-9 and TRBJ1-2, reads DTGVSQNPRHKITKRGQNVTFRCDPISEHNRLYWYRQTLGQGPEFLTYFQNEAQLEKSRLLSDRFSAERPKGSFSTLEIQRTEQGDSAMYLCASSFGGNYGYTFGSGTRLTVV.

This clone was counted a single time. The chain is built from TRBV11-2 and TRBJ2-5, with 7 positions matching TRBD1. The CDR3 is 15 residues long. V shed 2 bases, J shed 4 bases, and the junction held 7 bases outside the gene matches. In germline, CDR1 is SGHAT, CDR2 FQNNGV. CDR3 sequence: CASSLLGGRRETQYF. In DNA form, the CDR3 reads TGTGCCAGCAGCTTATTAGGGGGCCGGAGAGAGACCCAGTACTTC. Full variable domain (rest looked up from reference TRBV11-2 and TRBJ2-5): EAGVAQSPRYKIIEKRQSVAFWCNPISGHATLYWYQQILGQGPKLLIQFQNNGVVDDSQLPKDRFSAERLKGVDSTLKIQPAKLEDSAVYLCASSLLGGRRETQYFGPGTRLLVL.